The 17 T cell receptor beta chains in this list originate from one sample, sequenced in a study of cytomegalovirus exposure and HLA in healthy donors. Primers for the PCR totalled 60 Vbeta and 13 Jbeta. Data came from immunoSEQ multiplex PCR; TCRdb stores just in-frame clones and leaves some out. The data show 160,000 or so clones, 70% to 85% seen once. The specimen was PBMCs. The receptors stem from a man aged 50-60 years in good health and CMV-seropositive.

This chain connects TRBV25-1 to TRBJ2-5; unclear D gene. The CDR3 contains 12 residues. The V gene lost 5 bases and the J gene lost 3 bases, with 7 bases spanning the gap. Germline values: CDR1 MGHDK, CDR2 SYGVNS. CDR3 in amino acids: CASSYAEETQYF. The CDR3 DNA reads TGTGCCAGCAGTTATGCGGAAGAGACCCAGTACTTC. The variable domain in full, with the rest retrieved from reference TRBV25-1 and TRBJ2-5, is EADIYQTPRYLVIGTGKKITLECSQTMGHDKMYWYQQDPGMELHLIHYSYGVNSTEKGDLSSESTVSRIRTEHFPLTLESARPSHTSQYLCASSYAEETQYFGPGTRLLVL.

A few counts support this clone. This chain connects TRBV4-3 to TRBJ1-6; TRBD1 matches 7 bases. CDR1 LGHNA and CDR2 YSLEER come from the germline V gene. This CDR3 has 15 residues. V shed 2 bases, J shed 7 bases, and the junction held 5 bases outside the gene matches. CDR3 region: CASSQWGQSNSPLHF. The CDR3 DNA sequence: TGCGCCAGCAGCCAATGGGGACAGTCCAATTCACCCCTCCACTTT.

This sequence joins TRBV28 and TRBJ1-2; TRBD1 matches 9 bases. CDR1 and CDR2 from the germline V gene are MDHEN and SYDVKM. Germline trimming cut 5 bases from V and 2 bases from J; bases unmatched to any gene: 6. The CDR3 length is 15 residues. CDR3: CASSASGTGNYGYTF. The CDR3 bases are TGTGCCAGCAGTGCCTCCGGGACAGGGAACTATGGCTACACCTTC.

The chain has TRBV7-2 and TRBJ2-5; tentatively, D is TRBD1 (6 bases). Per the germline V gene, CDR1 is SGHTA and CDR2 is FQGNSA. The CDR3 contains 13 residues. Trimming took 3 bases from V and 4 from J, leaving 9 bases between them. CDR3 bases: TGTGCCAGCAGCTTTGGGGGCGCAGAGACCCAGTACTTC. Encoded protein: CASSFGGAETQYF.

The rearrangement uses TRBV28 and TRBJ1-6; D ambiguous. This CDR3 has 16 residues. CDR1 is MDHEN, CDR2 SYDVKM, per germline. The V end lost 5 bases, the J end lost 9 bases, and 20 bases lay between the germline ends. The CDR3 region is CASSPPVHSGSSPLHF. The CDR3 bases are TGTGCCAGCAGTCCTCCGGTGCATTCGGGTAGTTCACCCCTCCACTTT.

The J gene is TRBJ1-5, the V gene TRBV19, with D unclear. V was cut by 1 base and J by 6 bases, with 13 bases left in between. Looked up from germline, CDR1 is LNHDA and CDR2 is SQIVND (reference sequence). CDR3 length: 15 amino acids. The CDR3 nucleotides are TGTGCCAGTAGTATAGGGCCACAGCTTTTTCAGCCCCAGCATTTT. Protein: CASSIGPQLFQPQHF.

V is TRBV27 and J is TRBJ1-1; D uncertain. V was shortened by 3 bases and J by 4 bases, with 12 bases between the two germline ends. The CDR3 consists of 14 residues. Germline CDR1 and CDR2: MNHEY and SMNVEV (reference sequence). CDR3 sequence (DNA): TGTGCCAGCAGTTTTAAGGGAAGCGGCACTGAAGCTTTCTTT. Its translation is CASSFKGSGTEAFF.

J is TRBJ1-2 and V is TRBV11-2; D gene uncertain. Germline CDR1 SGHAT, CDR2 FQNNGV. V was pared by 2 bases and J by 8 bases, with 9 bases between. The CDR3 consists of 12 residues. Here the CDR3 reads CASSLRARGYTF. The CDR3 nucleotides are TGTGCCAGCAGCTTACGTGCGAGAGGCTACACCTTC. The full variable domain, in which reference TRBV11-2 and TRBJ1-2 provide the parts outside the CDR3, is EAGVAQSPRYKIIEKRQSVAFWCNPISGHATLYWYQQILGQGPKLLIQFQNNGVVDDSQLPKDRFSAERLKGVDSTLKIQPAKLEDSAVYLCASSLRARGYTFGSGTRLTVV.

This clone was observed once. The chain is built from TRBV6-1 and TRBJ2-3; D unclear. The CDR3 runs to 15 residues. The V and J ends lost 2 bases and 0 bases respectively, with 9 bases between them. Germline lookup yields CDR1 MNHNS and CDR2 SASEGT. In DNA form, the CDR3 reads TGTGCCAGCAGTGAACAACCCCTAAGCACAGATACGCAGTATTTT. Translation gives CASSEQPLSTDTQYF.

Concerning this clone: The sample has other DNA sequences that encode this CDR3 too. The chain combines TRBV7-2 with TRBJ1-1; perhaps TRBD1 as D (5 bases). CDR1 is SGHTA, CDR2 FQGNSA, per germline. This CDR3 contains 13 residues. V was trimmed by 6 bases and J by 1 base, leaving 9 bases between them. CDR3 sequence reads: CASSSQGNTEAFF. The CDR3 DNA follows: TGTGCCAGCAGTTCCCAGGGGAACACTGAAGCTTTCTTT. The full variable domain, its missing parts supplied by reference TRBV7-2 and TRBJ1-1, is GAGVSQSPSNKVTEKGKDVELRCDPISGHTALYWYRQSLGQGLEFLIYFQGNSAPDKSGLPSDRFSAERTGGSVSTLTIQRTQQEDSAVYLCASSSQGNTEAFFGQGTRLTVV.

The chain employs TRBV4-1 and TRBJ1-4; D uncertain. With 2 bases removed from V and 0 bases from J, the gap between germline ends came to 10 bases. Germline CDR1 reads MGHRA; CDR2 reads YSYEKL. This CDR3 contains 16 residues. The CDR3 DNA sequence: TGCGCCAGCAGCCAATCCTCGAGGTCAACTAATGAAAAACTGTTTTTT. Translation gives CASSQSSRSTNEKLFF.

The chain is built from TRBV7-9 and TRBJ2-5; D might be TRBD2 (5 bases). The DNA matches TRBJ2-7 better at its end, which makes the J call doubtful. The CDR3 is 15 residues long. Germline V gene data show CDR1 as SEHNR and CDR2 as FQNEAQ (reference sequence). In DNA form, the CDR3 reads TGTGCCAGCAGCTTAGGAGGGTCTCTCTCCTACGAGCAGTACTTC. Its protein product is CASSLGGSLSYEQYF.

CDR3 sequence (DNA): TGTGCCAGCAGCTTGCCCCTAGCGGGGGATACGCAGTATTTT. This sequence encodes CASSLPLAGDTQYF. This chain uses TRBV5-4 with TRBJ2-3, with 9 bases matching TRBD2. Unmatched junction bases numbered 3, after V lost 1 base and J lost 6 bases. CDR1 is SGHNT, CDR2 YYREEE, per germline (reference sequence). CDR3 length equals 14 residues.

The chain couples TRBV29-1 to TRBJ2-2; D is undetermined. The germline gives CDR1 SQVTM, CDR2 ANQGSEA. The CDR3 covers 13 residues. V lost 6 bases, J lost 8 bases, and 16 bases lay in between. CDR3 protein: CSVPFGPKGELFF. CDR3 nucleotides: TGCAGCGTGCCATTTGGGCCTAAGGGGGAGCTGTTTTTT.

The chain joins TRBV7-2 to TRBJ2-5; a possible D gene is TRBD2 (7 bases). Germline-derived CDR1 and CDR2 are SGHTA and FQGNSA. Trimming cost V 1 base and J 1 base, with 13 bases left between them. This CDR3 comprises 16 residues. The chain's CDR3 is CASSLGAGATQETQYF. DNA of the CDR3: TGTGCCAGCAGCTTAGGGGCGGGGGCTACCCAAGAGACCCAGTACTTC.

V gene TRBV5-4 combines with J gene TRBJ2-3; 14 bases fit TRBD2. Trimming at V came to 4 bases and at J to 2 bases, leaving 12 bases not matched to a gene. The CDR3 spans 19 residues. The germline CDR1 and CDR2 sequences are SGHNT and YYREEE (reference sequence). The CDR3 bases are TGTGCCAGCAGCAGGCCGGGACTAGCGGGGGCGTTATCCACAGATACGCAGTATTTT. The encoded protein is CASSRPGLAGALSTDTQYF.

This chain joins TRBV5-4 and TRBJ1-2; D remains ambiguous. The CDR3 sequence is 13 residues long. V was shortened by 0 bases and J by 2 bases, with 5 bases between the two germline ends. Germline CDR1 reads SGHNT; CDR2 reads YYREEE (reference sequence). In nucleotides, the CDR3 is TGTGCCAGCAGCTTGGCAGCGAACTATGGCTACACCTTC. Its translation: CASSLAANYGYTF.